The source of this T cell receptor beta chain is a study of blood T cell repertoires in COVID-19. On the study more broadly: Spain, Italy and the United States supplied samples that represented acute and convalescent COVID-19. T cells, B-cell-depleted T cells, or PBMCs provided the cDNA or gDNA that served as material.

In its sample, this clone was seen once. Generated by immunoSEQ multiplex PCR, the TCRdb table keeps only in-frame clones and is missing some. The sample lists more than 150,000 clones; around nine tenths were seen once. V shed 11 bases and J 0 bases; nucleotides not matched to a gene: 12. The CDR3 runs to 15 residues. Germline V lookup: CDR1 LGHDT, CDR2 YNNKEL (reference sequence). The clonotype originates from a man aged 50 or older with acute or convalescent COVID-19. This sequence joins TRBV3-1 (or the pseudogene TRBV3-2) and TRBJ2-5; 7 bases map to TRBD2. Sequenced: peripheral blood. The DNA of the CDR3 is TGTGCCCATGGCCTCCTAGCGGATTACCAAGAGACCCAGTACTTC. It yields the protein CAHGLLADYQETQYF.